These 28 T cell receptor beta chains share one sample of origin, sequenced in a study of T cells in Graves' hyperthyroidism and ophthalmopathy. Amplification yielded TCR beta CDR3 regions, with RNA transcripts as the source. The HTBI set primed first-round TCR CDR3 RT-PCR. TCRdb reanalysed the multiplex PCR reads using MiXCR and keeps one entry per CDR3 protein. The sample has approximately 690,000 distinct CDR3 sequences; 20% are singletons. Sequencing was done on a sample of blood. These receptors all stem from a man between 25 and 39 years old with Graves' ophthalmopathy.

This clonotype was counted ten times or more. The chain couples TRBV5-1 to TRBJ2-1, with a tentative D call TRBD2 (6 bases). This CDR3 contains 14 residues. Deletions cut 2 bases from V and 2 bases from J, with 8 bases between. Germline-derived CDR1 and CDR2 are SGHRS and YFSETQ. CDR3 in DNA: TGCGCCAGCAGCTTTGGCGGGACCTACAATGAGCAGTTCTTC. Protein product: CASSFGGTYNEQFF.

This clonotype came up many times. This rearrangement joins TRBV2 to TRBJ2-2; 12 bases fit TRBD2. This CDR3 is 15 amino acids long. V lost 7 bases, J lost 6 bases, and 6 bases stayed unmatched. CDR1 and CDR2 (germline): SNHLY, FYNNEI. The CDR3 nucleotides are TGTGCCAGCACGCCGGGACTAGCGGGCGCCGGGGAGCTGTTTTTT. This sequence encodes CASTPGLAGAGELFF.

This CDR3 is CASMGQATGELFF. CDR3 DNA sequence: TGTGCCAGCATGGGACAGGCCACCGGGGAGCTGTTTTTT. The chain joins TRBV2 to TRBJ2-2, with TRBD1 matching 8 bases. The CDR3 is 13 residues long. Trimming took 7 bases from V and 4 from J; bases not matched to a gene: 2. Germline lookup yields CDR1 SNHLY and CDR2 FYNNEI.

The sample holds many counts of this clonotype. V and J are TRBV7-2 and TRBJ2-7; 11 bases are a match to TRBD2. With 3 bases clipped from V and 0 bases from J, the junction kept 1 base outside the gene matches. This CDR3 is 15 amino acids long. Germline V gene lookup returns CDR1 SGHTA and CDR2 FQGNSA. The CDR3 coding sequence is TGTGCCAGCAGCTTTACTAGCGGGAGCTCCTACGAGCAGTACTTC. The encoded protein is CASSFTSGSSYEQYF.

This clonotype was recorded at least ten times. The chain uses TRBV15 and TRBJ2-1; TRBD2 aligns across 14 bases. The germline gives CDR1 LNHNV, CDR2 YYDKDF (reference sequence). This CDR3 has 17 residues. V was pared by 1 base and J by 8 bases, with 7 bases of the junction left unmatched. CDR3 DNA sequence: TGTGCCACCAGCAGAGGACTAGCGGGAGGGCCTTTGCATGAGCAGTTCTTC. It encodes CATSRGLAGGPLHEQFF.

This clonotype occurred many times. The V call is TRBV2, the J call TRBJ2-1, with TRBD1 as a possible D gene (6 bases). Germline lookup yields CDR1 SNHLY and CDR2 FYNNEI. The V end lost 5 bases, the J end lost 7 bases, and 9 bases lay between the germline ends. This CDR3 is built from 12 residues. CDR3 residues: CASSQQGNEQFF. CDR3 sequence (DNA): TGTGCCAGCAGTCAACAGGGAAATGAGCAGTTCTTC.

Many counts were recorded for this clonotype. The genes are TRBV11-2 and TRBJ2-3, with D possibly matching TRBD2 (6 bases). CDR1 and CDR2 (germline): SGHAT, FQNNGV. This CDR3 has 17 amino acids. V lost 4 bases to trimming and J lost 0 bases, with 17 bases between them. The CDR3 nucleotides are TGTGCCAGCAGCTCAAATCGGGACTTTCCTAGCACAGATACGCAGTATTTT. Protein product: CASSSNRDFPSTDTQYF.

This clonotype was seen a few times. V and J are TRBV6-2 or TRBV6-3 and TRBJ2-4, with a tentative D call TRBD2 (6 bases). This CDR3 is built from 14 residues. Germline-derived CDR1 and CDR2 are MNHEY and SVGEGT. Trimming shortened V by 10 bases and J by 5 bases, and 18 bases separated the two germline ends. CDR3 amino acids: CATQPGGVENIQYF. The CDR3 DNA follows: TGTGCCACCCAACCCGGAGGGGTCGAAAACATTCAGTACTTC.

V and J are TRBV29-1 and TRBJ1-1; D ambiguous. V shed 3 bases and J shed 1 base, with 6 bases lying between them. Germline V gives CDR1 SQVTM, CDR2 ANQGSEA. The CDR3 has 12 residues. CDR3 coding DNA: TGCAGCGTTGAGGTTCAGAACACTGAAGCTTTCTTT. Its translation is CSVEVQNTEAFF.

This clonotype has at least ten counts. CDR3 protein: CASSVGWRTGSPNTEAFF. The CDR3 DNA reads as TGTGCCAGCAGTGTTGGTTGGAGGACAGGGAGCCCGAACACTGAAGCTTTCTTT. The genes are TRBV2 and TRBJ1-1; TRBD1 agrees at 8 bases. Trimming at V came to 4 bases and at J to 1 base, leaving 14 bases not matched to a gene. The CDR3 spans 18 residues. Per the germline V gene, CDR1 is SNHLY and CDR2 is FYNNEI.

This sequence joins TRBV11-2 and TRBJ2-7; no reliable D call. The germline V gene has CDR1 SGHAT and CDR2 FQNNGV. Trimming took 3 bases from V and 3 from J, leaving 12 bases between them. CDR3 length equals 14 residues. CDR3 sequence: CASSFSDSYYEQYF. The CDR3 DNA follows: TGTGCCAGCAGCTTCTCCGACTCGTACTACGAGCAGTACTTC.

This clonotype was seen more than once but under ten times. The chain is built from TRBV19 and TRBJ2-2, with a tentative D call TRBD1 (5 bases). Germline assignment: CDR1 LNHDA and CDR2 SQIVND (reference sequence). The CDR3 runs to 13 residues. V dropped 3 bases and J dropped 6 bases, with 8 bases sitting between them. CDR3 nucleotide sequence: TGTGCCAGTAGTATTAAGGGGTCCGGGGAGCTGTTTTTT. This gives the protein CASSIKGSGELFF.

The CDR3: CASSRTSFTYEQYF. The CDR3 region has the DNA TGTGCCAGCAGTCGGACTAGTTTCACCTACGAGCAGTACTTC. The rearrangement links TRBV6-2 or TRBV6-3 to TRBJ2-7, with 7 bases aligning to TRBD2. Per germline, CDR1 MNHEY and CDR2 SVGEGT. Trimming at V came to 5 bases and at J to 2 bases, leaving 6 bases not matched to a gene. This CDR3 comprises 14 residues.

This clonotype was found many times. V usage is TRBV15 and J usage is TRBJ2-7; D call uncertain. Germline lookup yields CDR1 LNHNV and CDR2 YYDKDF (reference sequence). CDR3 length: 14 amino acids. The V gene lost 0 bases and the J gene lost 2 bases, with 8 bases spanning the gap. This chain's CDR3 is CATSREGGPYEQYF. DNA for the CDR3: TGTGCCACCAGCAGAGAAGGCGGACCCTACGAGCAGTACTTC.

This clonotype showed up just a few times. The rearrangement joins TRBV11-2 to TRBJ2-7; D is perhaps TRBD1 or TRBD2 (5 bases each). This CDR3 comprises 16 residues. V gave up 1 base and J gave up 0 bases, with 13 bases separating them. Per germline, CDR1 SGHAT and CDR2 FQNNGV. The CDR3 protein is CASSLGGGGPSYEQYF. The CDR3 nucleotides read TGTGCCAGCAGCTTAGGTGGTGGGGGTCCCTCCTACGAGCAGTACTTC.

This clonotype was seen many times. The chain joins TRBV5-1 to TRBJ2-3, with D tentatively TRBD1 (5 bases). V lost 4 bases to trimming and J lost 0 bases, with 12 bases between them. The germline CDR1 and CDR2 sequences are SGHRS and YFSETQ. CDR3 length: 15 amino acids. The CDR3 reads CASSARTSSTDTQYF. The CDR3 nucleotides are TGCGCCAGCAGCGCCAGGACATCTAGCACAGATACGCAGTATTTT.

This clonotype was recorded a few times. The chain recombines TRBV2 with TRBJ2-2; D is unresolved. The CDR3 has 12 residues. V gave up 8 bases and J gave up 6 bases, with 10 bases separating them. Per the germline V gene, CDR1 is SNHLY and CDR2 is FYNNEI. CDR3 loop: CASWVSAGELFF. The CDR3 DNA is TGTGCCAGCTGGGTGTCAGCCGGGGAGCTGTTTTTT.

This clonotype was found a few times. The rearrangement links TRBV7-9 to TRBJ2-7, with 13 bases identical to TRBD2. Germline V gene data show CDR1 as SEHNR and CDR2 as FQNEAQ (reference sequence). CDR3 length equals 18 residues. The V gene end was trimmed by 5 bases and the J gene end by 2 bases; junction bases not matched to a gene: 12. CDR3 nucleotide sequence: TGTGCCAGCAGCGGAACTAGCGGGAGGGCTAGGGGAACCTACGAGCAGTACTTC. Its translation: CASSGTSGRARGTYEQYF.

This chain links TRBV6-1 with TRBJ2-2; 7 positions match TRBD1. The CDR3 contains 16 residues. J was trimmed by 7 bases and V by 8 bases; bases with no gene match: 16. Germline loops: CDR1 MNHNS, CDR2 SASEGT. This CDR3 reads CASSLDRTLYSGELFF. CDR3 nucleotide sequence: TGTGCCAGCTCTCTGGACAGGACTTTGTACAGCGGGGAGCTGTTTTTT.

This sequence joins TRBV19 and TRBJ2-1; 12 bases line up with TRBD1. The CDR3 runs to 13 residues. Per the germline V gene, CDR1 is LNHDA and CDR2 is SQIVND (reference sequence). V shed 10 bases and J 9 bases; nucleotides not matched to a gene: 7. CDR3 sequence: CATGGQGAGEQFF. CDR3 sequence (DNA): TGTGCCACCGGGGGACAGGGGGCAGGTGAGCAGTTCTTC.

The sample holds many counts of this clonotype. The V call is TRBV3-1, the J call TRBJ2-3; a possible D gene is TRBD2 (5 bases). This CDR3 is built from 14 residues. Trimming stripped 4 bases from V and 6 bases from J, with 14 bases between. CDR1 is LGHDT, CDR2 YNNKEL, per germline (reference sequence). CDR3 in DNA: TGTGCCAGCAGCCGAGCGGTAATGGGGGATACGCAGTATTTT. Protein product: CASSRAVMGDTQYF.

This clonotype came up many times. J is TRBJ2-2 and V is TRBV9, with D perhaps matching TRBD2 (7 bases). CDR1 is SGDLS and CDR2 is YYNGEE in the germline V gene. The CDR3 contains 17 residues. V was pared by 7 bases and J by 2 bases, with 21 bases between. CDR3 region: CASSRTSRGSNTGELFF. For the CDR3, the DNA is TGTGCCAGCTCGCGGACTAGTAGGGGGTCCAACACCGGGGAGCTGTTTTTT. Variable domain in full (rest from reference TRBV9 and TRBJ2-2): DSGVTQTPKHLITATGQRVTLRCSPRSGDLSVYWYQQSLDQGLQFLIQYYNGEERAKGNILERFSAQQFPDLHSELNLSSLELGDSALYFCASSRTSRGSNTGELFFGEGSRLTVL.

The chain combines TRBV19 with TRBJ2-3; no clear D gene. V was cut by 5 bases and J by 4 bases, with 13 bases left in between. Per the germline V gene, CDR1 is LNHDA and CDR2 is SQIVND (reference sequence). The CDR3 is 14 residues long. This chain's CDR3 is CASSHRGRPDTQYF. The DNA of the CDR3 is TGTGCCAGTAGTCACCGAGGTAGGCCAGATACGCAGTATTTT.

This chain links TRBV6-1 with TRBJ1-1; maybe TRBD1 (5 bases). The CDR3 is made up of 11 amino acids. Trimming shortened V by 5 bases and J by 7 bases, and 8 bases separated the two germline ends. From germline, CDR1 is MNHNS and CDR2 SASEGT. The CDR3 bases are TGTGCCAGCAGTCAGGGAGGTGAAGCTTTCTTT. Protein: CASSQGGEAFF.

This clonotype came up a few times. V gene TRBV2 combines with J gene TRBJ2-7; D is unclear. Trimming took 6 bases from V and 1 from J, leaving 13 bases between them. Per the germline V gene, CDR1 is SNHLY and CDR2 is FYNNEI. The CDR3 has 14 amino acids. The CDR3 loop reads CASSNLGPSYEQYF. The CDR3 nucleotides are TGTGCCAGCAGCAACCTGGGCCCATCCTACGAGCAGTACTTC.

In its sample, this clonotype was seen many times. DNA for the CDR3: TGTGCCAGCAGTTACTCGACGGGGGACAGGGATGATGAAAAACTGTTTTTT. It is translated as CASSYSTGDRDDEKLFF. This chain joins TRBV6-2 or TRBV6-3 and TRBJ1-4, with 9 nucleotides matching TRBD1. The germline V gene has CDR1 MNHEY and CDR2 SVGEGT. The CDR3 runs 17 residues. The junction had 8 bases not matched to a gene; V was cut back by 0 bases and J by 6 bases.

This clonotype was counted many times. The chain recombines TRBV30 with TRBJ2-1; D unresolved. This CDR3 region has 12 residues. The germline V and J ends were trimmed by 3 bases and 7 bases, with 10 bases remaining between them. Germline V gives CDR1 GTSNPN, CDR2 SVGIG (reference sequence). CDR3 coding DNA: TGTGCCTGGAGAGAACCCCTGAATGAGCAGTTCTTC. Protein product: CAWREPLNEQFF.

This clonotype was found a few times. In nucleotides, the CDR3 is TGCAGTGCTAGACGTCGGCAGGAACCCTACGAGCAGTACTTC. This encodes CSARRRQEPYEQYF. This chain joins TRBV20-1 and TRBJ2-7; D unclear. V was shortened by 2 bases and J by 2 bases, with 13 bases between the two germline ends. CDR3 length: 14 residues. Germline V gene sequence: CDR1 DFQATT, CDR2 SNEGSKA (reference sequence).